The 9 T cell receptor beta chains below were found in one sample sequenced in a study of T cell changes during pregnancy in multiple sclerosis. Some clones are missing from TCRdb's copy, which holds only in-frame ones; the method was immunoSEQ multiplex PCR. The sample consists of approximately 83,000 clones, about 93% of them appearing once. The source material was peripheral blood, sampled in the first trimester of pregnancy. These TCRs come from a female donor with multiple sclerosis, enrolled in a pregnancy study.

The chain couples TRBV9 to TRBJ2-1; D is ambiguous. Trimming shortened V by 6 bases and J by 7 bases, and 14 bases separated the two germline ends. This CDR3 is built from 13 residues. Germline CDR1 and CDR2: SGDLS and YYNGEE. CDR3 residues: CASTPPLGNEQFF. CDR3 in DNA: TGTGCCAGCACCCCTCCGCTAGGTAATGAGCAGTTCTTC. Full variable domain (missing parts from reference TRBV9 and TRBJ2-1): DSGVTQTPKHLITATGQRVTLRCSPRSGDLSVYWYQQSLDQGLQFLIQYYNGEERAKGNILERFSAQQFPDLHSELNLSSLELGDSALYFCASTPPLGNEQFFGPGTRLTVL.

J is TRBJ1-2 and V is TRBV6-4; D call uncertain. Germline lookup yields CDR1 MRHNA and CDR2 SNTAGT. The CDR3 totals 17 residues. Trimming pared 0 bases from V and 6 bases from J, leaving 20 bases between. In nucleotides, the CDR3 is TGTGCCAGCAGTGACTCGAGCCCCGGGGTAGGGATAGATGGCTACACCTTC. Amino acid sequence: CASSDSSPGVGIDGYTF.

Details on this clone: The same CDR3 is also encoded by other DNA sequences in this sample. The rearrangement uses TRBV14 and TRBJ2-3; D is unclear. The germline gives CDR1 SGHDN, CDR2 FVKESK. This CDR3 has 13 amino acids. Trimming removed 4 bases at V and 1 base at J, with 6 bases between. The CDR3 loop is CASSLFGTDTQYF. CDR3 nucleotide sequence: TGTGCCAGCAGCCTGTTCGGCACAGATACGCAGTATTTT.

The gene calls are TRBV10-2 and TRBJ1-4; a possible D gene is TRBD1 (6 bases). The CDR3 consists of 18 residues. Germline-derived CDR1 and CDR2 are WSHSY and SAAADI. V dropped 6 bases and J dropped 8 bases, with 28 bases sitting between them. DNA for the CDR3: TGCGCCAGCAGCTCCTGGGAAGTGTGGTCAGGGGTTAAGGAAAAACTGTTTTTT. Residues: CASSSWEVWSGVKEKLFF.

The chain uses TRBV7-3 and TRBJ2-2, with TRBD1 matching over 9 bases. The CDR3 is made up of 15 amino acids. The V gene's germline CDR1 is SGHTA and CDR2 FQGTGA. Unmatched junction bases numbered 4, after V lost 5 bases and J lost 3 bases. Here the CDR3 DNA reads TGTGCCAGCAGCACGACAGGGGGGTACACCGGGGAGCTGTTTTTT. It is translated as CASSTTGGYTGELFF.

This chain connects TRBV5-1 to TRBJ2-5, with D maybe TRBD2 (6 bases). The CDR3 extends over 15 amino acids. Germline V gene lookup returns CDR1 SGHRS and CDR2 YFSETQ. Trimming took off 0 bases at V and 2 bases at J, with 11 bases between the two ends. The DNA for the CDR3 is TGCGCCAGCAGCTTGGAAGCGGGTGGACAAGAGACCCAGTACTTC. Translating gives CASSLEAGGQETQYF.

The rearrangement uses TRBV11-2 and TRBJ1-1, with TRBD1 identical over 9 bases. The CDR3 has 12 amino acids. J lost 4 bases, V lost 10 bases, and 4 bases had no gene match. Germline V gives CDR1 SGHAT, CDR2 FQNNGV. The CDR3 DNA reads TGTGCCACCCGGGACAGGGTCACTGAAGCTTTCTTT. This gives the protein CATRDRVTEAFF. Filled out from reference TRBV11-2 and TRBJ1-1, the complete variable domain reads EAGVAQSPRYKIIEKRQSVAFWCNPISGHATLYWYQQILGQGPKLLIQFQNNGVVDDSQLPKDRFSAERLKGVDSTLKIQPAKLEDSAVYLCATRDRVTEAFFGQGTRLTVV.

The V gene is TRBV7-3, the J gene TRBJ1-5; 7 positions match TRBD1. The J segment lost 4 bases and the V segment lost 5 bases, leaving 2 bases of the junction unmatched. The CDR3 spans 13 residues. Germline CDR1 and CDR2: SGHTA and FQGTGA. As DNA, the CDR3 is TGTGCCAGCAGCAGGGGGCGGAATCAGCCCCAGCATTTT. Its translation: CASSRGRNQPQHF. Full variable domain (outside the CDR3, taken from reference TRBV7-3 and TRBJ1-5): GAGVSQTPSNKVTEKGKYVELRCDPISGHTALYWYRQSLGQGPEFLIYFQGTGAADDSGLPNDRFFAVRPEGSVSTLKIQRTERGDSAVYLCASSRGRNQPQHFGDGTRLSIL.

The chain links TRBV5-1 to TRBJ1-1, with a tentative D call TRBD1 (5 bases). This CDR3 is built from 13 residues. The ends were cut back, 4 bases at V and 0 bases at J, with 7 bases in the middle. Germline CDR1 reads SGHRS; CDR2 reads YFSETQ. CDR3 residues: CASSQTVNTEAFF. DNA for the CDR3: TGCGCCAGCAGCCAGACAGTGAACACTGAAGCTTTCTTT. The full variable domain, its missing parts supplied by reference TRBV5-1 and TRBJ1-1, is KAGVTQTPRYLIKTRGQQVTLSCSPISGHRSVSWYQQTPGQGLQFLFEYFSETQRNKGNFPGRFSGRQFSNSRSEMNVSTLELGDSALYLCASSQTVNTEAFFGQGTRLTVV.